This T cell receptor (beta chain) emerged from a study of control samples from healthy donors and cancer patients. Sequencing used immunoSEQ multiplex PCR; TCRdb keeps in-frame clones, though not all of them. The table shows under 80,000 clones, with more than 85% occurring only once. This clone has just a few counts. Trimming removed 5 bases at V and 3 bases at J, with 7 bases between. Germline V CDR1 and CDR2: SEHNR, FQNEAQ (reference sequence). The CDR3 length is 12 residues. Material for sequencing was PBMCs. The J gene is TRBJ1-2, the V gene TRBV7-9, with D maybe TRBD1 (6 bases). The sequence was obtained from a woman aged 40 to 55 with lung cancer. CDR3 coding DNA: TGTGCCAGCAGCAACAGGGACTATGGCTACACCTTC. It encodes CASSNRDYGYTF.